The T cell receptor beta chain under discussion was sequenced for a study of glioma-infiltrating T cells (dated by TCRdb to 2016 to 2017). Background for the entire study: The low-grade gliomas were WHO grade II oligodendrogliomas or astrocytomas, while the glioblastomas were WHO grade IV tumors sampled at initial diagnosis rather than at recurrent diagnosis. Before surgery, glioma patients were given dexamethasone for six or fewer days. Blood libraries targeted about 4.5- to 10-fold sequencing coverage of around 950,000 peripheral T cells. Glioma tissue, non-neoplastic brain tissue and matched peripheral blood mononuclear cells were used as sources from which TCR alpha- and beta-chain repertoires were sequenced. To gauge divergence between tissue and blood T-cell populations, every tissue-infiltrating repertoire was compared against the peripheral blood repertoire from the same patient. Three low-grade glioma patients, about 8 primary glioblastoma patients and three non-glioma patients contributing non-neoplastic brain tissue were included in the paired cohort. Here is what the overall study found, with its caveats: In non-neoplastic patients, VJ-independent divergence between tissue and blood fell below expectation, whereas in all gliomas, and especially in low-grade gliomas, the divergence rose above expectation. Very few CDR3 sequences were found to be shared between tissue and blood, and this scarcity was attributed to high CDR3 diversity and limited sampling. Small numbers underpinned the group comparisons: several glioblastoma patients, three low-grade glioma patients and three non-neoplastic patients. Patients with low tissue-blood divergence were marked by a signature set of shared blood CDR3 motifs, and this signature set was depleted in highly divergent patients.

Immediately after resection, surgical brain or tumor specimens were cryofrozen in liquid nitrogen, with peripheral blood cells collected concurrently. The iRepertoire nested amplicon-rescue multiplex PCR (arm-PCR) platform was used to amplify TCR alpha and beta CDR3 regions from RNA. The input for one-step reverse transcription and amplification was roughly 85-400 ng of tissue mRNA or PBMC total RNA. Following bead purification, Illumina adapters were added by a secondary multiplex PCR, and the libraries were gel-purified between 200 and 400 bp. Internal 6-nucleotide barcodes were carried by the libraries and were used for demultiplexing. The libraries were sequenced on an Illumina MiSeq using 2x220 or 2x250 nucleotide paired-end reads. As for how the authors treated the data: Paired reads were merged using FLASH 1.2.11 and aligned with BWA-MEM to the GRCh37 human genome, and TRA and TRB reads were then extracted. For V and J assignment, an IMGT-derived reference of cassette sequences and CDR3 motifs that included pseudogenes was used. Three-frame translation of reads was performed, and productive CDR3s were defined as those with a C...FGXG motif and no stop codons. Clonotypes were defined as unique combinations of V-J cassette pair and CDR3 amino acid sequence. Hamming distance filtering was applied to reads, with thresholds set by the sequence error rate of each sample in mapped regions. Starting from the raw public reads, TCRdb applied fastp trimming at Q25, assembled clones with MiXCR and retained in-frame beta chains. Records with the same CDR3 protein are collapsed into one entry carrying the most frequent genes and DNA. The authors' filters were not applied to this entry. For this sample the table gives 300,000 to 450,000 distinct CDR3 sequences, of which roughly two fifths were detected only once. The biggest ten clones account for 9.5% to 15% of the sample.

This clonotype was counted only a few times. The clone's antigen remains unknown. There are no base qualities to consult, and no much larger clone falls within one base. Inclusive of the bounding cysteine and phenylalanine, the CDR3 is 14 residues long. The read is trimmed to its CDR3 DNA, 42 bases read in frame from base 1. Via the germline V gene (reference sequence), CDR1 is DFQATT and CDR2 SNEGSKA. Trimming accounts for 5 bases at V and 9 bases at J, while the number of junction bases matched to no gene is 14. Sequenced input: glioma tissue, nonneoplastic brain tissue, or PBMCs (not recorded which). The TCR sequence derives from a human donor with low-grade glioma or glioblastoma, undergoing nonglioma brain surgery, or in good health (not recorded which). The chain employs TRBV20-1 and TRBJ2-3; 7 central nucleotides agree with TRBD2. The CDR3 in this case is CSAPISVGGITQYF. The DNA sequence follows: TGCAGTGCTCCGATATCGGTGGGGGGGATAACGCAGTATTTT.